The entry below gives a single T cell receptor beta chain sequence along with its context. This receptor's antigen is unknown. Per-base quality was not reported, and no clone a single base away is much larger than it. The sample belongs to a study of T cell responses to AZD1222 COVID-19 vaccine (dated by TCRdb to the early 2020s). Concerning the study at large: TCR sequencing covered roughly 230 trial participants: 200 to 220 given two doses of AZD1222 and 26 given two doses of MenACWY control vaccine. Trial participants were enrolled by age into subgroups of 18-55, 56-69 and 70-plus years, and about 150, 27 and 61 TCR-sequenced participants, respectively, were included in these subgroups.

Broader findings and caveats from the paper: Because no day 14 peak-response samples were available, the repertoires could be characterized only after the peak T cell response. CD4 TCRs associated with the vaccine covered the entire spike protein, and the dominant responses were in regions 160-218 and 743-854. Most participants were white British and females outnumbered males, and the authors suggested that clonal diversity may have been underestimated. Only five to seven AZD1222 recipients were SARS-CoV-2 seropositive at baseline, limiting conclusions about previously exposed vaccinees. In the small 56-69-year group, the increase in depth fell short of significance, most likely because of low power. Reportedly, close to half of the unique spike-specific TCRs recognized epitopes lying outside the regions that are mutated in the B.1.351 and B.1.1.7 variants. After two AZD1222 doses, both the breadth and the depth of spike-specific TCRs were significantly higher than at day 0 and than in MenACWY recipients.

This specimen's time point label, per the study, means: baseline before first vaccination. In light of the paper, this sample's treatment or condition label describes: meningococcal conjugate vaccine given as trial control. Samples from vaccinated people were obtained from the UK trials COV001 and COV002, which included a single-blind randomized controlled phase 2/3 trial of AZD1222 (ChAdOx1 nCoV-19) in healthy adults. For TCRbeta chain sequencing, PBMC samples were collected from trial participants at day 0 and at day 28 after the second dose. The CDR3 covers 14 residues, taking in both the cysteine and the phenylalanine. Only the CDR3 DNA is retained, 42 bases long and in frame from the first base. The V and J ends are trimmed by 3 bases and 2 bases, leaving 12 bases between them. The germline V gene gives CDR1 as SGHRS and CDR2 as YFSETQ. The CDR3 regions of human TCRbeta chains were analyzed by immunosequencing. The authors processed their data as follows. Repertoire TCRs were matched against a reference library of SARS-CoV-2-specific TCRs generated with the MIRA antigen-specificity platform. Breadth was defined as the fraction of unique TCRs that were SARS-CoV-2-associated. Depth was defined as the fraction of total T cells that were SARS-CoV-2-associated. Using the MIRA data, each spike-specific TCR was assigned both to the spike region to which the TCR was reactive and to a CD4 or CD8 class. Log10-transformed breadth and depth values were compared by one-way ANOVA with Sidak's multiple comparisons tests. As stored in TCRdb, this immuneACCESS dataset retains in-frame rearrangements with V and J assigned. A fraction of the clones does not appear; measured against another copy, unresolved V genes explain less than half of the discrepancy, and the remainder lacks a known reason. For V, J and clone size, that table is used; D and trimming come from the DNA. The sample has roughly 130,000 clones on record, about nine tenths of them singletons. Around 19% of the sample lies in the top ten.

This TCR was sampled from an adult in good health. The sequence is built from TRBV5-1 and TRBJ2-7; the D segment is perhaps TRBD1 or TRBD2, each sharing 5 matched bases. The sequences come from peripheral blood, collected on day 0 of MenACWY control vaccination. The DNA is as follows: TGCGCCAGCAGCTACGGGGCCGCAACCTACGAGCAGTACTTC. It translates as CASSYGAATYEQYF.